The sequence of this T cell receptor (beta chain) was determined in a study of T cell repertoires in cytomegalovirus infection. As for the study in general: Recently identified HLA-C-restricted CMV epitopes were among the peptides used.

One entry per CDR3 protein results from TCRdb running MiXCR on the reads. This sample has a few hundred thousand distinct CDR3 sequences, with roughly 42% found just once. Only a few counts were recorded for this clonotype. What it recognizes is unknown. This CDR3 has 15 amino acids. V shed 4 bases and J 0 bases; nucleotides not matched to a gene: 3. CDR1 and CDR2 from the germline V gene are SGHTA and FQGNSA. This chain joins TRBV7-2 and TRBJ1-3; 7 bases map to TRBD1. The material was cultured PBMCs, obtained from culture after CMV antigen stimulation. The sequence derives from a human donor in good health (CMV status not recorded). Some clones in this sample may be carry-over from other donors' samples. The CDR3 DNA reads TGTGCCAGCAGCTGGGACAGACCCTCTGGAAACACCATATATTTT. Its translation is CASSWDRPSGNTIYF.